A single sample is the source of the 23 T cell receptor beta chains below, sequenced in a study of blood T cell repertoires in COVID-19. Only in-frame clones appear in the TCRdb table, and some are missing; sequencing was by immunoSEQ multiplex PCR. Of 55,000 to 80,000 clones listed, roughly 80% are singletons. Sequencing was carried out using peripheral blood. The receptors come from a woman aged 80 or over with active or convalescent COVID-19.

For the CDR3, the DNA is TGTGCCAGCCGGGGATTTAACTATGGCTACACCTTC. It specifies CASRGFNYGYTF. This chain links TRBV2 with TRBJ1-2; D remains ambiguous. Germline CDR1 reads SNHLY; CDR2 reads FYNNEI. With 8 bases removed from V and 1 base from J, the gap between germline ends came to 8 bases. The CDR3 has 12 amino acids.

This chain uses TRBV5-1 with TRBJ2-7; TRBD2 aligns across 7 bases. Germline trimming cut 2 bases from V and 3 bases from J; bases unmatched to any gene: 8. Germline CDR1 and CDR2: SGHRS and YFSETQ. This CDR3 is 15 amino acids long. CDR3 sequence: CASSLTSDPLYEQYF. In nucleotides, the CDR3 is TGCGCCAGCAGCTTAACTAGCGATCCTCTCTACGAGCAGTACTTC.

V gene TRBV18 combines with J gene TRBJ1-1, with 8 bases fitting TRBD1. Per germline, CDR1 KGHSH and CDR2 LQKENI. J gave up 11 bases and V 3 bases, and 14 bases lay outside the gene matches. There are 15 residues in the CDR3. The CDR3, as DNA: TGTGCCAGCTCACCGCGCCAGGGGGCGTATATGACGGCTTTCTTT. It codes for CASSPRQGAYMTAFF.

The chain couples TRBV9 to TRBJ2-5; D perhaps matches TRBD1 (5 bases). The V gene's germline CDR1 is SGDLS and CDR2 YYNGEE. This CDR3 has 15 amino acids. With 0 bases removed from V and 0 bases from J, the gap between germline ends came to 9 bases. CDR3 sequence reads: CASSVEGRHQETQYF. DNA of the CDR3: TGTGCCAGCAGCGTAGAGGGGCGCCACCAAGAGACCCAGTACTTC.

This chain links TRBV6-5 with TRBJ2-3, with 9 bases matching TRBD2. Per germline, CDR1 MNHEY and CDR2 SVGAGI. CDR3 length: 14 amino acids. The trim removed 6 bases at V and 2 bases at J, leaving 3 bases unmatched. CDR3 nucleotide sequence: TGTGCCAGCAGACGCGGGGGGGACACAGATACGCAGTATTTT. It codes for CASRRGGDTDTQYF.

The gene calls are TRBV5-1 and TRBJ1-1, with 7 bases identical to TRBD1. Trimming at V came to 4 bases and at J to 4 bases, leaving 13 bases not matched to a gene. Per germline, CDR1 SGHRS and CDR2 YFSETQ. The CDR3 sequence is 16 residues long. CDR3 region: CASSPTTTGFRTEAFF. The CDR3, as DNA: TGCGCCAGCAGCCCGACCACGACAGGGTTTCGCACTGAAGCTTTCTTT.

The V and J genes are TRBV7-2 and TRBJ1-5; the D is unclear. The V end was cut by 5 bases, the J end by 5 bases, with 19 bases between. The CDR3 spans 16 residues. Germline CDR1 reads SGHTA; CDR2 reads FQGNSA. CDR3 sequence (DNA): TGTGCCAGCAGCGCCGAACCCTGGAGGGCCTATCAGCCCCAGCATTTT. Translation gives CASSAEPWRAYQPQHF. The full variable domain, in which reference TRBV7-2 and TRBJ1-5 provide the parts outside the CDR3, is GAGVSQSPSNKVTEKGKDVELRCDPISGHTALYWYRQSLGQGLEFLIYFQGNSAPDKSGLPSDRFSAERTGGSVSTLTIQRTQQEDSAVYLCASSAEPWRAYQPQHFGDGTRLSIL.

The V gene is TRBV6-1, the J gene TRBJ2-1; 10 bases fit TRBD2. With V trimmed by 3 bases and J by 0 bases, 5 bases remained unmatched. The CDR3 is 17 residues long. Germline loops: CDR1 MNHNS, CDR2 SASEGT. The CDR3 is CASSEKAGGSSYNEQFF. In nucleotides, the CDR3 is TGTGCCAGCAGTGAGAAAGCGGGGGGGAGCTCCTACAATGAGCAGTTCTTC.

This clone was seen only a few times. The CDR3 DNA reads TGTGCCAGCGGGACAGGGTTTGAAGATGGCTACACCTTC. It codes for CASGTGFEDGYTF. The chain couples TRBV6-4 to TRBJ1-2, with 9 bases lining up with TRBD1. From germline, CDR1 is MRHNA and CDR2 SNTAGT. This CDR3 comprises 13 residues. After removal of 8 bases from V and 6 bases from J, the junction contained 7 bases not matched to a gene.

The genes are TRBV5-5 and TRBJ2-2, with a tentative D call TRBD1 (6 bases). CDR3 length: 17 amino acids. Deletions cut 0 bases from V and 8 bases from J, with 20 bases between. CDR1 and CDR2 (germline): SGHKS, YYEKEE (reference sequence). The CDR3 sequence is CASSLALGASPRGELFF. The CDR3 DNA reads TGTGCCAGCAGCTTGGCCTTGGGGGCCTCTCCAAGAGGGGAGCTGTTTTTT.

This clone came up a few times. The J gene is TRBJ1-6, the V gene TRBV6-5; D gene uncertain. Trimming took 4 bases from V and 7 from J, leaving 11 bases between them. The CDR3 is made up of 14 amino acids. Looked up from germline, CDR1 is MNHEY and CDR2 is SVGAGI. The CDR3, as DNA: TGTGCCAGCAGTTTCCGCGGTCCCAATTCACCCCTCCACTTT. As protein: CASSFRGPNSPLHF.

The chain links TRBV7-9 to TRBJ1-3, with D unresolved. The ends were cut back, 1 base at V and 3 bases at J, with 13 bases in the middle. The germline CDR1 and CDR2 sequences are SEHNR and FQNEAQ (reference sequence). This CDR3 contains 16 residues. CDR3 in DNA: TGTGCCAGCAGCTTAGAAGCCGCGGGAATTGGAAACACCATATATTTT. It yields the protein CASSLEAAGIGNTIYF.

The J gene is TRBJ1-1, the V gene TRBV13; D gene ambiguous. The CDR3 sequence is 16 residues long. Per germline, CDR1 PRHDT and CDR2 FYEKMQ (reference sequence). Trimming removed 1 base from V and 1 base from J, with 13 bases in between. Here the CDR3 DNA reads TGTGCCAGCAGCTTAGCACAGAGCCATAAGAACACTGAAGCTTTCTTT. The encoded protein is CASSLAQSHKNTEAFF.

The rearrangement joins TRBV7-9 to TRBJ1-1; the D gene is possibly TRBD1 (5 bases). CDR1 SEHNR and CDR2 FQNEAQ come from the germline V gene (reference sequence). CDR3 length equals 13 residues. V lost 7 bases to trimming and J lost 1 base, with 10 bases between them. CDR3 nucleotide sequence: TGTGCCAGCAACTCCGGGGGGAACACTGAAGCTTTCTTT. It translates to CASNSGGNTEAFF.

The chain joins TRBV4-2 to TRBJ1-5; D is undetermined. Germline CDR1 and CDR2: LGHNA and YNFKEQ. Trimming removed 0 bases at V and 5 bases at J, with 5 bases between. This CDR3 spans 13 amino acids. As DNA, the CDR3 is TGTGCCAGCAGCCAAGACGGGGATCAGCCCCAGCATTTT. Protein: CASSQDGDQPQHF.

The chain is built from TRBV2 and TRBJ2-5, with unresolved D. V lost 0 bases to trimming and J lost 5 bases, with 4 bases between them. The CDR3 is 12 residues long. Per the germline V gene, CDR1 is SNHLY and CDR2 is FYNNEI. The CDR3 region is CASSEAMETQYF. CDR3 in DNA: TGTGCCAGCAGTGAAGCCATGGAGACCCAGTACTTC.

This clone occurred a few times. The genes are TRBV7-6 and TRBJ2-7, with TRBD2 identical over 15 bases. The CDR3 spans 17 residues. With 5 bases clipped from V and 2 bases from J, the junction kept 7 bases outside the gene matches. Germline loops: CDR1 SGHVS, CDR2 FNYEAQ. The CDR3 region has the DNA TGTGCCAGCAGCCCTACCGGGACTAGCGGGGGGCCCTACGAGCAGTACTTC. Its protein product is CASSPTGTSGGPYEQYF. The whole variable domain, filled in from reference TRBV7-6 and TRBJ2-7, reads GAGVSQSPRYKVTKRGQDVALRCDPISGHVSLYWYRQALGQGPEFLTYFNYEAQQDKSGLPNDRFSAERPEGSISTLTIQRTEQRDSAMYRCASSPTGTSGGPYEQYFGPGTRLTVT.

This sequence joins TRBV20-1 and TRBJ1-2; D not certain. This CDR3 comprises 10 residues. Germline CDR1 and CDR2: DFQATT and SNEGSKA (reference sequence). Trimming pared 5 bases from V and 5 bases from J, leaving 6 bases between. The CDR3 DNA reads TGCAGTGCTCTGGAGTATGGCTACACCTTC. Protein product: CSALEYGYTF.

The V gene is TRBV3-1 (or the pseudogene TRBV3-2), the J gene TRBJ2-1; 8 bases fit TRBD1. CDR3 length: 13 residues. Germline V lookup: CDR1 LGHDT, CDR2 YNNKEL (reference sequence). The junction had 2 bases not matched to a gene; V was cut back by 3 bases and J by 7 bases. The chain's CDR3 is CASSQTGANEQFF. The CDR3 DNA reads TGTGCCAGCAGCCAGACAGGGGCAAATGAGCAGTTCTTC.

The rearrangement uses TRBV25-1 and TRBJ2-3, with 10 bases identical to TRBD1. This CDR3 contains 15 residues. The junction had 8 bases not matched to a gene; V was cut back by 7 bases and J by 4 bases. Germline assignment: CDR1 MGHDK and CDR2 SYGVNS. CDR3 coding DNA: TGTGCCAGCAATCCGGGACAGGGGAACCCAGATACGCAGTATTTT. Its translation: CASNPGQGNPDTQYF.

The chain combines TRBV6-5 with TRBJ1-2, with 7 bases fitting TRBD1. The CDR3 contains 13 residues. Looked up from germline, CDR1 is MNHEY and CDR2 is SVGAGI. V lost 7 bases, J lost 8 bases, and 10 bases stayed unmatched. The CDR3 spells CASTSEGAKGYTF. CDR3 DNA: TGTGCCAGCACGAGTGAGGGGGCGAAGGGCTACACCTTC.

The chain has TRBV2 and TRBJ2-2, with a weak D call TRBD1 (6 bases). Germline assignment: CDR1 SNHLY and CDR2 FYNNEI. The CDR3 contains 14 residues. Trimming took 8 bases from V and 6 from J, leaving 16 bases between them. The chain's CDR3 is CASCRKQGPGELFF. The CDR3 DNA is TGTGCCAGCTGCAGAAAACAGGGCCCCGGGGAGCTGTTTTTT.

J is TRBJ2-7 and V is TRBV5-4; the match to TRBD1 covers 9 bases. The CDR3 sequence is 15 residues long. Losses at the gene ends were 4 bases for V and 7 bases for J; bases not matched to a gene: 12. Germline V lookup: CDR1 SGHNT, CDR2 YYREEE (reference sequence). The CDR3 DNA sequence: TGTGCCAGCAGCACCACCCGGGACAGGGAAGGTGAGCAGTACTTC. Translating gives CASSTTRDREGEQYF. The whole variable domain, filled in from reference TRBV5-4 and TRBJ2-7, reads ETGVTQSPTHLIKTRGQQVTLRCSSQSGHNTVSWYQQALGQGPQFIFQYYREEENGRGNFPPRFSGLQFPNYSSELNVNALELDDSALYLCASSTTRDREGEQYFGPGTRLTVT.